This T cell receptor beta chain was observed in a study of blood T cells in healthy people across ages. Regarding the study as a whole: When set beside aged donors, long-lived donors presented more naive CD4+ cells and higher diversity.

A word on this clonotype: The antigen remains unidentified.

Whenever a sample was processed, at least 7 million PBMCs were isolated. Together with a sample-barcoded 5' primer, a J-beta primer mix was included in a second PCR lasting roughly 6 to 12 cycles. MiXCR, applied by TCRdb to the 5' RACE reads, yields one record per CDR3 protein. This sample has roughly 800,000 distinct CDR3 sequences, with approximately 55% found just once. Material for sequencing was blood. This receptor was taken from an elderly man in good health.

The CDR3 nucleotides read TGCAGTGCTAGAGCAACCGGGAACACTGAAGCTTTCTTT. It translates to CSARATGNTEAFF. The V call is TRBV20-1, the J call TRBJ1-1; no clear D gene. V was shortened by 1 base and J by 1 base, with 7 bases between the two germline ends. The CDR3 extends over 13 amino acids. CDR1 and CDR2 (germline): DFQATT, SNEGSKA (reference sequence).